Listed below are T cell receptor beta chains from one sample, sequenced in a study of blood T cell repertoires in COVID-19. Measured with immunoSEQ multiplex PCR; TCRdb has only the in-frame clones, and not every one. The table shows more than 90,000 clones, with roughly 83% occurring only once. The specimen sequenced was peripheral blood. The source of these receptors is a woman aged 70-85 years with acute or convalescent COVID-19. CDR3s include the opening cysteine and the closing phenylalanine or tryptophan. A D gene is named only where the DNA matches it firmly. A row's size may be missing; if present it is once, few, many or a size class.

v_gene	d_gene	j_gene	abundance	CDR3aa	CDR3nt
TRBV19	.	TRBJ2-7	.	CASASKGGRDYEQYF	TGTGCCAGTGCCTCAAAGGGGGGGCGGGACTACGAGCAGTACTTC
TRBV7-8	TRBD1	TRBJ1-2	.	CASSHARTGAVAANYGYTF	TGTGCCAGCAGCCACGCACGAACAGGGGCGGTGGCCGCTAACTATGGCTACACCTTC
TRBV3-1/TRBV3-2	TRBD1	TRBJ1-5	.	CASSQDLTGGQPQHF	TGTGCCAGCAGCCAAGATCTTACAGGGGGTCAGCCCCAGCATTTT
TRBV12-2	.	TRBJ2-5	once	CASRSPGRAQTQYF	TGTGCAAGTCGCTCCCCTGGCAGGGCACAGACCCAGTACTTC
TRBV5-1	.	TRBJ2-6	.	CASSEAGLSGANVLTF	TGCGCCAGCAGCGAGGCGGGGCTTTCTGGGGCCAACGTCCTGACTTTC
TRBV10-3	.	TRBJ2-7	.	CAISEGQSLSYEQYF	TGTGCCATCAGTGAGGGTCAGTCATTGTCCTACGAGCAGTACTTC
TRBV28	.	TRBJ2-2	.	CASSFGRGGSGELFF	TGTGCCAGCAGTTTCGGAAGGGGAGGCTCCGGGGAGCTGTTTTTT
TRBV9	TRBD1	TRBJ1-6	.	CASRGTGTDNSPLHF	TGTGCCAGCAGGGGGACCGGGACAGATAATTCACCCCTCCACTTT
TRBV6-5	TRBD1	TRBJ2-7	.	CASSRDRGYEQYF	TGTGCCAGCAGCCGGGACAGGGGTTACGAGCAGTACTTC
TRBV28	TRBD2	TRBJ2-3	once	CASSLLLAQSSDTQYF	TGTGCCAGCAGTTTATTACTAGCGCAGTCTTCAGATACGCAGTATTTT
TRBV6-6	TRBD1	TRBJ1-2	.	CASSEQGSYGYTF	TGTGCCAGCTCCGAACAGGGGAGCTATGGCTACACCTTC
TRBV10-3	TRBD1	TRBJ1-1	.	CATGQELMNTEAFF	TGTGCCACCGGACAGGAGCTCATGAACACTGAAGCTTTCTTT
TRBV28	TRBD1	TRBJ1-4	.	CASSKQGTNEKLFF	TGTGCCAGCAGTAAACAGGGGACTAATGAAAAACTGTTTTTT
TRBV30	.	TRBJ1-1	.	CAWSGDTKNTEAFF	TGTGCCTGGAGTGGGGACACAAAGAACACTGAAGCTTTCTTT
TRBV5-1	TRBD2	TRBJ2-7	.	CASTVQAGGPDEQYF	TGCGCCAGTACCGTTCAGGCGGGGGGGCCCGACGAGCAGTACTTC
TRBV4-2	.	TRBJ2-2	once	CASSQDSLAERTGELFF	TGTGCCAGCAGCCAAGATTCGTTAGCGGAACGGACCGGGGAGCTGTTTTTT
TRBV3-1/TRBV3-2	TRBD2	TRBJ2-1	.	CASSPQVGAGGKNEQFF	TGTGCCAGCAGCCCACAAGTCGGAGCGGGAGGAAAGAATGAGCAGTTCTTC